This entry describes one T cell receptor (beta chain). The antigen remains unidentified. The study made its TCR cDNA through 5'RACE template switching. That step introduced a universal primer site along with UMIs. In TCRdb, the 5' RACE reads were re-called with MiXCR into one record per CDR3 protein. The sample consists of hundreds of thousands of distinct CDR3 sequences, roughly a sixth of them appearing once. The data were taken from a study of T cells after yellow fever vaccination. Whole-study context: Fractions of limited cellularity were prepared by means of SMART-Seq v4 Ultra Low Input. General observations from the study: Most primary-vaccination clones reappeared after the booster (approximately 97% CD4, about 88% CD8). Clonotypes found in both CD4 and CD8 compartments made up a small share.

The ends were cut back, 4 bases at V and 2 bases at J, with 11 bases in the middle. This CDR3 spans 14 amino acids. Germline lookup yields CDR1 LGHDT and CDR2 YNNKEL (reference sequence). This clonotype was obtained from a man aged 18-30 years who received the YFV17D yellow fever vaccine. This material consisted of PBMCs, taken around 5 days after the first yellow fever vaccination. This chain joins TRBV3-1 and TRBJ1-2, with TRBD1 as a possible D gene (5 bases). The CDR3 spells CASSPTALNYGYTF. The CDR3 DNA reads TGTGCCAGCAGCCCGACAGCCCTAAACTATGGCTACACCTTC.